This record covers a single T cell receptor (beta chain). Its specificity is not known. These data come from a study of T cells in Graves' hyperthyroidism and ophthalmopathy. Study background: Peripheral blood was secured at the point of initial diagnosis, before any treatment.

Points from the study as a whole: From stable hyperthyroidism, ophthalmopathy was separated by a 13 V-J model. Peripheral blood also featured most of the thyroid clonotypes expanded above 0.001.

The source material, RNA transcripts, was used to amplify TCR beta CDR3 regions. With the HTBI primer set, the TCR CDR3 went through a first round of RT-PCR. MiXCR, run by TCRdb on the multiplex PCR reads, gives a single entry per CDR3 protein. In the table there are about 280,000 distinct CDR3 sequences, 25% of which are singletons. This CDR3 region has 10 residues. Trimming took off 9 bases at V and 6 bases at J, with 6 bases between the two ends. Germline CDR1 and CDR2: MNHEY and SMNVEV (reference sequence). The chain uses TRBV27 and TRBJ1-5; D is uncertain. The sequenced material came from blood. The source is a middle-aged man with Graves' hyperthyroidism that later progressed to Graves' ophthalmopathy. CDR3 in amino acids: CASPGQPQHF. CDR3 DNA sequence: TGTGCCAGTCCTGGTCAGCCCCAGCATTTT.